A single sample gave rise to the 13 T cell receptor beta chains below, sequenced in a study of cytomegalovirus exposure and HLA in healthy donors. Generated by immunoSEQ multiplex PCR, the TCRdb table keeps only in-frame clones and is missing some. The table lists about 110,000 clones, about 90% of them singletons, with roughly 2.2% in the top ten. Sequences were obtained from PBMCs. Receptors originate from a woman in her late teens or twenties in good health and CMV-seronegative.

CDR3 nucleotide sequence: TGTGCCTGGAGCCCCGGGACAGGGAACACTGAAGCTTTCTTT. Translating gives CAWSPGTGNTEAFF. The rearrangement uses TRBV30 and TRBJ1-1, with 8 bases lining up with TRBD1. Trimming at V came to 3 bases and at J to 1 base, leaving 4 bases not matched to a gene. In germline, CDR1 is GTSNPN, CDR2 SVGIG (reference sequence). CDR3 length equals 14 residues. The variable domain in full, completed from reference TRBV30 and TRBJ1-1, reads SQTIHQWPATLVQPVGSPLSLECTVEGTSNPNLYWYRQAAGRGLQLLFYSVGIGQISSEVPQNLSASRPQDRQFILSSKKLLLSDSGFYLCAWSPGTGNTEAFFGQGTRLTVV.

The chain uses TRBV19 and TRBJ2-6; D might be TRBD1 (6 bases). V lost 9 bases and J 0 bases, leaving 27 bases between the germline ends. The CDR3 consists of 20 residues. In germline, CDR1 is LNHDA, CDR2 SQIVND (reference sequence). This CDR3 is CASNSPPYTGFPSGANVLTF. CDR3 in DNA: TGTGCCAGCAATAGTCCCCCTTACACAGGGTTCCCCTCTGGGGCCAACGTCCTGACTTTC.

The chain is built from TRBV28 and TRBJ2-5; no reliable D call. The CDR3 runs to 13 residues. V lost 5 bases and J lost 0, with 7 bases in between. Looked up from germline, CDR1 is MDHEN and CDR2 is SYDVKM. The CDR3 DNA reads as TGTGCCAGCAGTGAACGGGACCAAGAGACCCAGTACTTC. Amino acid sequence: CASSERDQETQYF.

This rearrangement joins TRBV5-4 to TRBJ2-1, with D possibly being TRBD1 (5 bases). Germline loops: CDR1 SGHNT, CDR2 YYREEE (reference sequence). This CDR3 has 15 residues. V was cut by 5 bases and J by 0 bases, with 12 bases left in between. The CDR3, as DNA: TGTGCCAGCAGTCATAGACAGAGCTCCTACAATGAGCAGTTCTTC. Translation: CASSHRQSSYNEQFF.

This sequence joins TRBV9 and TRBJ2-7, with 7 nucleotides matching TRBD1. Unmatched junction bases numbered 6, after V lost 0 bases and J lost 9 bases. This CDR3 is built from 13 residues. CDR1 SGDLS and CDR2 YYNGEE come from the germline V gene. The CDR3 loop is CASSVVGRGRQYF. CDR3 DNA: TGTGCCAGCAGCGTAGTTGGTAGGGGGCGGCAGTACTTC. The whole variable domain, filled in from reference TRBV9 and TRBJ2-7, reads DSGVTQTPKHLITATGQRVTLRCSPRSGDLSVYWYQQSLDQGLQFLIQYYNGEERAKGNILERFSAQQFPDLHSELNLSSLELGDSALYFCASSVVGRGRQYFGPGTRLTVT.

The rearrangement links TRBV18 to TRBJ1-1; no firm D call. With 5 bases removed from V and 0 bases from J, the gap between germline ends came to 7 bases. The germline gives CDR1 KGHSH, CDR2 LQKENI. This CDR3 spans 13 amino acids. The CDR3 DNA is TGTGCCAGCTCAGCGACTTTGAACACTGAAGCTTTCTTT. Its translation is CASSATLNTEAFF.

The V gene is TRBV4-2, the J gene TRBJ2-7; TRBD2 might be the D (7 bases). Deletions cut 5 bases from V and 3 bases from J, with 14 bases between. From germline, CDR1 is LGHNA and CDR2 YNFKEQ. This CDR3 has 14 amino acids. The CDR3 protein is CASSYGLGGYEQYF. CDR3 bases: TGTGCCAGCAGCTACGGACTAGGGGGCTACGAGCAGTACTTC.

The chain uses TRBV7-5 and TRBJ2-5; the table calls TRBD1, which could not be checked here. TRBV7-5 constitutes a pseudogene. CDR3 size: 15 residues. Here the CDR3 DNA reads TGTGCCAGAAGCTTACCTGGGACACACGAAGAGACCCAGTACTTC. Amino acids: CARSLPGTHEETQYF.

The V and J genes are TRBV7-2 and TRBJ1-6; 9 bases line up with TRBD1. CDR3 length equals 15 residues. Germline V CDR1 and CDR2: SGHTA, FQGNSA. The ends lost 3 bases at V and 10 bases at J; junction bases unmatched: 7. DNA of the CDR3: TGTGCCAGCAGCTTCAGCCGGGACAGGGCCTCACCCCTCCACTTT. Translated: CASSFSRDRASPLHF. Filled out from reference TRBV7-2 and TRBJ1-6, the complete variable domain reads GAGVSQSPSNKVTEKGKDVELRCDPISGHTALYWYRQSLGQGLEFLIYFQGNSAPDKSGLPSDRFSAERTGGSVSTLTIQRTQQEDSAVYLCASSFSRDRASPLHFGNGTRLTVT.

The chain combines TRBV18 with TRBJ1-2, with 8 bases aligning to TRBD1. J gave up 7 bases and V 1 base, and 5 bases lay outside the gene matches. In germline, CDR1 is KGHSH, CDR2 LQKENI. This CDR3 is built from 14 residues. The CDR3 region has the DNA TGTGCCAGCTCACCACTGGACAGGGACAGTGGCTACACCTTC. It yields the protein CASSPLDRDSGYTF.

The CDR3 reads CASSLSGGADTQYF. CDR3 in DNA: TGTGCCAGCAGTTTAAGCGGGGGGGCAGATACGCAGTATTTT. The chain carries TRBV6-5 and TRBJ2-3; 10 positions agree with TRBD2. This CDR3 contains 14 residues. In germline, CDR1 is MNHEY, CDR2 SVGAGI. V dropped 4 bases and J dropped 4; count of bases not matched to a gene: 2.

The chain couples TRBV5-1 to TRBJ2-1, with 8 nucleotides matching TRBD2. The CDR3 totals 16 residues. The V gene end was trimmed by 4 bases and the J gene end by 7 bases; junction bases not matched to a gene: 13. In germline, CDR1 is SGHRS, CDR2 YFSETQ. This CDR3 is CASSLGSGGALNEQFF. The CDR3 DNA follows: TGCGCCAGCAGCCTTGGCAGCGGGGGTGCCTTGAATGAGCAGTTCTTC.

The chain is built from TRBV6-5 and TRBJ1-2, with 10 bases identical to TRBD1. Germline-derived CDR1 and CDR2 are MNHEY and SVGAGI. The CDR3 is 14 residues long. The trim removed 0 bases at V and 8 bases at J, leaving 3 bases unmatched. The CDR3 protein is CASSYSTGGRGYTF. CDR3 nucleotides: TGTGCCAGCAGTTACTCGACAGGGGGCAGGGGCTACACCTTC.